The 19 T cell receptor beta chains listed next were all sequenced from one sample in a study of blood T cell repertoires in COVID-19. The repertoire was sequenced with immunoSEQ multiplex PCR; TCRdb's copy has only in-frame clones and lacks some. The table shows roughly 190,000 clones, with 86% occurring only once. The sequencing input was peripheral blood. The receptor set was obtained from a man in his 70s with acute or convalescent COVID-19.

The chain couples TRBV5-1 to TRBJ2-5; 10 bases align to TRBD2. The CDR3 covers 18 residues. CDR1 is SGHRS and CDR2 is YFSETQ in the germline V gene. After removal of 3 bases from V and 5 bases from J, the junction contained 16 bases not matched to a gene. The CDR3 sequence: CASSSSSGLAGASETQYF. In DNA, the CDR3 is TGCGCCAGCAGCTCTTCATCGGGGCTAGCGGGAGCTAGCGAGACCCAGTACTTC.

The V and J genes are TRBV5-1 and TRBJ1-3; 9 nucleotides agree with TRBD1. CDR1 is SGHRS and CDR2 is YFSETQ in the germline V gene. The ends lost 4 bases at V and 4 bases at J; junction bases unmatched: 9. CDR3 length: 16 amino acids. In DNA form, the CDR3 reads TGCGCCAGCAGCGTAACAGGGGGCCAGACCGGAAACACCATATATTTT. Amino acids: CASSVTGGQTGNTIYF.

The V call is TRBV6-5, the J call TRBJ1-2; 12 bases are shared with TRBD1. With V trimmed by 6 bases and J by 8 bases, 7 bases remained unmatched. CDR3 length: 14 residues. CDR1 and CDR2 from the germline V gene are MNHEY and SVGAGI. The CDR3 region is CASSQGQGARGYTF. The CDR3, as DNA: TGTGCCAGCAGCCAGGGACAGGGGGCGCGGGGCTACACCTTC.

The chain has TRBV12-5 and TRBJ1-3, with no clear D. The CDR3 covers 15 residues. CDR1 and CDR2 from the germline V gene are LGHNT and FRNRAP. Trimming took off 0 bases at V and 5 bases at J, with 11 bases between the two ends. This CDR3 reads CASGLVVWARNTIYF. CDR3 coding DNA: TGTGCTAGTGGTTTGGTAGTCTGGGCGAGAAACACCATATATTTT.

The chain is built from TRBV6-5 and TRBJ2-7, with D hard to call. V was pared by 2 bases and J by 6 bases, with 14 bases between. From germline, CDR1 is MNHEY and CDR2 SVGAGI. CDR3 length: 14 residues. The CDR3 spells CASSYRQPLGEQYF. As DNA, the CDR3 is TGTGCCAGCAGTTACAGGCAGCCTCTAGGCGAGCAGTACTTC.

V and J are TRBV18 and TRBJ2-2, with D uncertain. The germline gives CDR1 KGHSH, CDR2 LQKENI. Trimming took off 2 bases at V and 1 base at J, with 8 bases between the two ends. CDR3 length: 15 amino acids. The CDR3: CASSPFSVNTGELFF. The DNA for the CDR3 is TGTGCCAGCTCACCATTCTCGGTGAACACCGGGGAGCTGTTTTTT.

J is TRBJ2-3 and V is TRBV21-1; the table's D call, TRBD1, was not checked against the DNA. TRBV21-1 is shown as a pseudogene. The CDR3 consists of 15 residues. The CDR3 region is CASSRTGHSTDTQYF. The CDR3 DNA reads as TGTGCCAGCAGCAGAACGGGACACTCCACAGATACGCAGTATTTT.

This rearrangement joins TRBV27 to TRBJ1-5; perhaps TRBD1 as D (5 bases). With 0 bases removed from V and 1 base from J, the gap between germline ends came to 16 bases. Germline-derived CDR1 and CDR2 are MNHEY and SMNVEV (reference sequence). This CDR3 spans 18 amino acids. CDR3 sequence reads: CASSLSAGQRGSNQPQHF. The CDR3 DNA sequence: TGTGCCAGCAGTTTATCGGCGGGGCAGCGGGGGAGCAATCAGCCCCAGCATTTT.

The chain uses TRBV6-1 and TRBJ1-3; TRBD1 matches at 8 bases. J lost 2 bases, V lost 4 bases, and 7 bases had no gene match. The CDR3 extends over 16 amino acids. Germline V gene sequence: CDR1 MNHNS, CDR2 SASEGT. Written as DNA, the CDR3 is TGTGCCAGCAGTGGGCGTACAGGGGGTCCTGGAAACACCATATATTTT. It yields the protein CASSGRTGGPGNTIYF.

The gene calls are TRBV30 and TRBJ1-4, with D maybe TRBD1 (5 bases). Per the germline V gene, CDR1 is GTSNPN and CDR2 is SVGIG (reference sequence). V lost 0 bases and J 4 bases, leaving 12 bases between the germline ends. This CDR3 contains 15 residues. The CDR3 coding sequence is TGTGCCTGGAGTGTACGAACAGGAATTAATGAAAAACTGTTTTTT. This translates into CAWSVRTGINEKLFF.

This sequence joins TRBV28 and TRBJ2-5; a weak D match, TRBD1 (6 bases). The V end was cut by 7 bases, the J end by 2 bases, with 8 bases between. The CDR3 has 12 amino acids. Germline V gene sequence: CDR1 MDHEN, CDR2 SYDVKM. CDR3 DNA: TGTGCCAGCAACACAGGGCAAGAGACCCAGTACTTC. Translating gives CASNTGQETQYF.

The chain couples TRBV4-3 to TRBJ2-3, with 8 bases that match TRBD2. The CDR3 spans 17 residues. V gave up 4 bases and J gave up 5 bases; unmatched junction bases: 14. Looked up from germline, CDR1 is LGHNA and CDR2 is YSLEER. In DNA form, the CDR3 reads TGCGCCAGCAGCCCCAGGCTAAGCGGGGGAGGCATAGATACGCAGTATTTT. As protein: CASSPRLSGGGIDTQYF.

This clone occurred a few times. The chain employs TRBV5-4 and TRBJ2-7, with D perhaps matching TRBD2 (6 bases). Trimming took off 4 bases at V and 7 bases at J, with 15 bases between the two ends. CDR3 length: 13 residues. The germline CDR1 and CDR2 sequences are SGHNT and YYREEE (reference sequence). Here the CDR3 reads CASSGGTSWEQYF. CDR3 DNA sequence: TGTGCCAGCAGCGGAGGGACCTCTTGGGAGCAGTACTTC.

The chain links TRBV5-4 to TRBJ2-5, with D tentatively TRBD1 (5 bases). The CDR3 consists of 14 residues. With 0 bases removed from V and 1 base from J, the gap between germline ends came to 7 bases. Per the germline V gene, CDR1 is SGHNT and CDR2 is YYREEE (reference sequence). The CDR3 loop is CASSLGRGQETQYF. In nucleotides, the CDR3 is TGTGCCAGCAGCTTGGGTAGGGGCCAAGAGACCCAGTACTTC. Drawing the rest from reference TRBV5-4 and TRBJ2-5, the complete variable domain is ETGVTQSPTHLIKTRGQQVTLRCSSQSGHNTVSWYQQALGQGPQFIFQYYREEENGRGNFPPRFSGLQFPNYSSELNVNALELDDSALYLCASSLGRGQETQYFGPGTRLLVL.

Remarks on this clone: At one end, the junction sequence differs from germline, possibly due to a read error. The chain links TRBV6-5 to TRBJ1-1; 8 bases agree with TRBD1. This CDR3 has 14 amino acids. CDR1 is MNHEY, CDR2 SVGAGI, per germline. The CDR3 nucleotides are TGTGCCAGCAGGAGGGGACAGGCGAACGCTGAAGCTTTCTTT. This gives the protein CASRRGQANAEAFF.

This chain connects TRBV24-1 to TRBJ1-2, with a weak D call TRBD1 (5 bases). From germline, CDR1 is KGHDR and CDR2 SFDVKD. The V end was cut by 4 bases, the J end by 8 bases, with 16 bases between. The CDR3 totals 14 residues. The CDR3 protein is CATSDSRGVGGYTF. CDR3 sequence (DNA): TGTGCCACCAGTGACTCGCGGGGCGTAGGAGGCTACACCTTC.

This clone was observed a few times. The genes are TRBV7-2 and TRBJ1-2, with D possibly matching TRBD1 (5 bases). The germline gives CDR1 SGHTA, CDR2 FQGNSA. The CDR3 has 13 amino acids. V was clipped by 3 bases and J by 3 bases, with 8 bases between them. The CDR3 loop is CASSFDSHYGYTF. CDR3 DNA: TGTGCCAGCAGCTTCGACAGTCACTATGGCTACACCTTC.

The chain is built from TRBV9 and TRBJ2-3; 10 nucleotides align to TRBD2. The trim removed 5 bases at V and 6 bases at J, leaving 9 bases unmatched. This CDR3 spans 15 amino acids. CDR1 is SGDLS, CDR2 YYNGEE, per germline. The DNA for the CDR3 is TGTGCCAGCAGTCCGAGCGGGGGGGCCATGGATACGCAGTATTTT. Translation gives CASSPSGGAMDTQYF. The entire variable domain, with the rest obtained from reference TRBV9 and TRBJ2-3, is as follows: DSGVTQTPKHLITATGQRVTLRCSPRSGDLSVYWYQQSLDQGLQFLIQYYNGEERAKGNILERFSAQQFPDLHSELNLSSLELGDSALYFCASSPSGGAMDTQYFGPGTRLTVL.

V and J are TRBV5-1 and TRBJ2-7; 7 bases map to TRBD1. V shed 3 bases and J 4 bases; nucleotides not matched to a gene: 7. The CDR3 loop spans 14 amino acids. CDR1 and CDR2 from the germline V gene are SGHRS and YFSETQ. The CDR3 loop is CASSSQGMLYEQYF. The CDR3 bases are TGCGCCAGCAGCTCACAGGGGATGCTTTACGAGCAGTACTTC.